One sample yielded the 6 T cell receptor beta chains listed below, sequenced in a study of control samples from healthy donors and cancer patients. Method: immunoSEQ multiplex PCR; TCRdb's copy keeps in-frame clones and lacks some. Of a few hundred thousand clones listed, 90% are singletons. The sample was PBMCs. Receptors originate from a man between 35 and 55 years old with head and neck cancer.

The CDR3 spells CAWSGTSGRTSTDTQYF. CDR3 DNA sequence: TGTGCCTGGAGTGGGACTAGCGGGAGGACTAGCACAGATACGCAGTATTTT. V gene TRBV30 combines with J gene TRBJ2-3, with TRBD2 identical over 14 bases. The J segment lost 0 bases and the V segment lost 1 base, leaving 3 bases of the junction unmatched. The CDR3 loop spans 17 amino acids. The V gene's germline CDR1 is GTSNPN and CDR2 SVGIG (reference sequence). The entire variable domain, with the rest obtained from reference TRBV30 and TRBJ2-3, is as follows: SQTIHQWPATLVQPVGSPLSLECTVEGTSNPNLYWYRQAAGRGLQLLFYSVGIGQISSEVPQNLSASRPQDRQFILSSKKLLLSDSGFYLCAWSGTSGRTSTDTQYFGPGTRLTVL.

J is TRBJ1-2 and V is TRBV28, with D tentatively TRBD1 (5 bases). Per the germline V gene, CDR1 is MDHEN and CDR2 is SYDVKM. V was pared by 3 bases and J by 8 bases, with 13 bases between. The CDR3 length is 13 residues. The CDR3, as DNA: TGTGCCAGCAGTTTGCAGGGCCGGCGCGGCTACACCTTC. Protein: CASSLQGRRGYTF.

This clone has only a few counts. Other DNA sequences in this sample translate to the same CDR3. The chain is built from TRBV2 and TRBJ1-5; no firm D call. V dropped 0 bases and J dropped 4 bases, with 4 bases sitting between them. The CDR3 loop spans 13 amino acids. The germline V gene has CDR1 SNHLY and CDR2 FYNNEI. For the CDR3, the DNA is TGTGCCAGCAGTGAAGCAGGGAATCAGCCCCAGCATTTT. Protein: CASSEAGNQPQHF.

Note on this clone: One junction end does not reproduce the germline sequence, and a read error may be involved. V is TRBV6-1 and J is TRBJ2-5; 9 bases align to TRBD2. Germline V gene lookup returns CDR1 MNHNS and CDR2 SASEGT. The CDR3 covers 17 residues. This chain's CDR3 is CASSKAWTSDLTETQYF. The CDR3 DNA reads TGTGCCAGCAGTAAAGCCTGGACTAGCGACCTTACAGAGACCCAGTACTTC.

This chain connects TRBV7-3 to TRBJ2-7, with TRBD2 matching 7 bases. The ends lost 5 bases at V and 3 bases at J; junction bases unmatched: 10. The CDR3 length is 15 residues. The germline V gene encodes CDR1 SGHTA and CDR2 FQGTGA. CDR3 coding DNA: TGTGCCAGCAGCAACGCGGGGAGCGGGGACTACGAGCAGTACTTC. This encodes CASSNAGSGDYEQYF.

The gene calls are TRBV4-3 and TRBJ2-3; TRBD1 might be the D (5 bases). The CDR3 consists of 13 residues. V was cut by 4 bases and J by 4 bases, with 9 bases left in between. The germline V gene has CDR1 LGHNA and CDR2 YSLEER. The CDR3 DNA is TGCGCCAGCAGCCGGACAACGGCAGATACGCAGTATTTT. It yields the protein CASSRTTADTQYF.